This record covers a single T cell receptor beta chain. The sample comes from a study of T cell changes during pregnancy in multiple sclerosis. Repertoires were generated with immunoSEQ multiplex PCR, while TCRdb's copy carries only in-frame clones and drops some. The sample holds around 35,000 clones, around 92% seen once. The V segment lost 5 bases and the J segment 1 base; nucleotides outside the gene matches: 5. The length of the CDR3 is 18 residues. The germline V gene has CDR1 SNHLY and CDR2 FYNNEI. This TCR was sampled from a female donor with multiple sclerosis, enrolled in a pregnancy study. The V call is TRBV2, the J call TRBJ2-1; TRBD2 agrees at 16 bases. Sequenced sample: PBMCs (not recorded whether the cells were cultured). CDR3 region: CASSPLGLAGGSYNEQFF. DNA of the CDR3: TGTGCCAGCAGTCCCCTGGGACTAGCGGGAGGGTCCTACAATGAGCAGTTCTTC.